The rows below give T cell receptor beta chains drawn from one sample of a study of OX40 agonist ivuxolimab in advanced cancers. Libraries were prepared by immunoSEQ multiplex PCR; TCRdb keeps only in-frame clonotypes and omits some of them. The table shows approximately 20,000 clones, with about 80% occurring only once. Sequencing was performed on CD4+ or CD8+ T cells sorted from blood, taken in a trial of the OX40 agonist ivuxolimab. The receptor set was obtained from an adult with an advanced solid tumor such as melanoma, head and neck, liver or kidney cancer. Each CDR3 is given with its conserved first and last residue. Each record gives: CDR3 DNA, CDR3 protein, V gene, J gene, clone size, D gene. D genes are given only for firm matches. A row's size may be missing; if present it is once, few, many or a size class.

TGTGCCAGTAGGGGGACAGAAGAGACCCAGTACTTC,CASRGTEETQYF,TRBV19,TRBJ2-5,.,TRBD1
TGTGCCAGCAGCTTAGGGTACGCTAGCGGAGGGGTGGAGACCCAGTACTTC,CASSLGYASGGVETQYF,TRBV7-2,TRBJ2-5,.,TRBD2
TGTGCCAGCAGTCCACAGGGGTCCCCCTACAATGAGCAGTTCTTC,CASSPQGSPYNEQFF,TRBV2,TRBJ2-1,.,TRBD1
TGCGCCAGCAGCTTAGGTATTGAGACAGGGAGTTGGACGCAGTATTTT,CASSLGIETGSWTQYF,TRBV5-1,TRBJ2-3,.,TRBD1
TGTGCCAGCGGGTCCGGCTCCTACAATGAGCAGTTCTTC,CASGSGSYNEQFF,TRBV7-9,TRBJ2-1,.,.
TGTGCCAGCAGCGTAACCCCGGGACAGGGTGGAAACACCATATATTTT,CASSVTPGQGGNTIYF,TRBV9,TRBJ1-3,.,TRBD1
TGTGCCAGCAGTTACTCGACTAGCGGGAGAGAGACCCAGTACTTC,CASSYSTSGRETQYF,TRBV6-5,TRBJ2-5,.,TRBD2
TGTGCCAGCAGCCAGGGACAGTTCTATGGCTACACCTTC,CASSQGQFYGYTF,TRBV7-2,TRBJ1-2,few,TRBD1
TGTGCCAGCAGCTCGGAGCGGGGGAGCTCCTACAATGAGCAGTTCTTC,CASSSERGSSYNEQFF,TRBV5-4,TRBJ2-1,.,TRBD2
TGCGCCAGCAGCCAAGGGGGCAGGGGGGTCACAGATACGCAGTATTTT,CASSQGGRGVTDTQYF,TRBV4-1,TRBJ2-3,.,.
TGTGCCAGTAGTTTCAGATGGGGACAGGGGAGCACTGAAGCTTTCTTT,CASSFRWGQGSTEAFF,TRBV19,TRBJ1-1,.,TRBD1
TGTGCCAGCTCCCATGGGGATTATGAGCAGTTCTTC,CASSHGDYEQFF,TRBV6-5,TRBJ2-1,.,.
TGTGCCAGCAGCCAAAGACGCACCGGGACAGTCAATCAGCCCCAGCATTTT,CASSQRRTGTVNQPQHF,TRBV28,TRBJ1-5,.,TRBD1
TGTGCCAGTAGTATGTACACCAACACCGGGGAGCTGTTTTTT,CASSMYTNTGELFF,TRBV19,TRBJ2-2,.,.
TGTGCCAGCAGTCAGCGGGACAGGAGGACCGGGGAGCTGTTTTTT,CASSQRDRRTGELFF,TRBV27,TRBJ2-2,few,.
TGTGCCAGCAGCTTATTCTTGGGGGGGAACACCGGGGAGCTGTTTTTT,CASSLFLGGNTGELFF,TRBV11-2,TRBJ2-2,.,.
TGCGCCACCCCAAAGTATACACTAGCGGGAGAAGGCAATGAGCAGTTCTTC,CATPKYTLAGEGNEQFF,TRBV5-1,TRBJ2-1,.,TRBD2
TGTGCCAGCGAAGCAAAAAACATTCAGTACTTC,CASEAKNIQYF,TRBV6-5,TRBJ2-4,.,.
TGTGCCTGGAGGACAGGGGGCTACGAGCAGTACTTC,CAWRTGGYEQYF,TRBV30,TRBJ2-7,once,TRBD1
TGTGCCAGCAGGACAGGGGGTACGCATCAGCCCCAGCATTTT,CASRTGGTHQPQHF,TRBV2,TRBJ1-5,.,TRBD1
TGCGCCAGCAGCTATTATACTAGCGGGACATACGAGCAGTACTTC,CASSYYTSGTYEQYF,TRBV4-1,TRBJ2-7,.,TRBD2
TGTGCCAGTAGGACCGGGGGGACAAGCGGGAGGGCCGCTGAGCAGTTCTTC,CASRTGGTSGRAAEQFF,TRBV19,TRBJ2-1,.,TRBD2
TGTGCCAGCTCACCTACCAGGGGTGTAAATTCACCCCTCCACTTT,CASSPTRGVNSPLHF,TRBV18,TRBJ1-6,.,.
TGTGCCAGCAGTAGCCGACAGCAAATCCTCTCTGGAAACACCATATATTTT,CASSSRQQILSGNTIYF,TRBV28,TRBJ1-3,.,.
TGCGCCAGCAGTGAATTGGGAAACAACTACGAGCAGTACTTC,CASSELGNNYEQYF,TRBV10-2,TRBJ2-7,.,.
TGCGCCAGCAGCCAAGTTCCAGGTTCCAATCAGCCCCAGCATTTT,CASSQVPGSNQPQHF,TRBV4-1,TRBJ1-5,once,.
TGTGCCAGCAGACTCGGACAGGGGGGATCCGAAGAGACCCAGTACTTC,CASRLGQGGSEETQYF,TRBV7-3,TRBJ2-5,.,TRBD1
TGCGCCAGCAGCCAAGGGACCAACACAGATACGCAGTATTTT,CASSQGTNTDTQYF,TRBV4-3,TRBJ2-3,.,.
TGCGCCAGCAGCCATTCCCAGGGGAGGTTTTATGGCTACACCTTC,CASSHSQGRFYGYTF,TRBV4-1,TRBJ1-2,once,.
TGTGCCAGCAGCTTAGCGGGACAGGGGGCGCGTGGCTACACCTTC,CASSLAGQGARGYTF,TRBV7-9,TRBJ1-2,.,TRBD1
TGCGCCAGCAGCTTGGGCGGGGGGACCACCGGGGAGCTGTTTTTT,CASSLGGGTTGELFF,TRBV5-1,TRBJ2-2,.,TRBD2
TGCGCCAGCAGCTTGGGGACAGCAACCTACGAGCAGTACTTC,CASSLGTATYEQYF,TRBV5-1,TRBJ2-7,.,.
TGTGCCAGTAGGGAGGCAGAAAACATTCAGTACTTC,CASREAENIQYF,TRBV19,TRBJ2-4,.,.
TGTGCCAGTAGTATAGGGACCGGGAGAGGGTACGAGCAGTACTTC,CASSIGTGRGYEQYF,TRBV19,TRBJ2-7,.,.
TGTGCCAGCACCCTAAGGACTAGCCTAGCTACCGGGGAGCTGTTTTTT,CASTLRTSLATGELFF,TRBV27,TRBJ2-2,.,TRBD2
TGTGCCAGCAGTGAAGCTAGCAGGCGGGAAGATACGCAGTATTTT,CASSEASRREDTQYF,TRBV6-1,TRBJ2-3,.,.
TGTGCTAGTGGTCTAATAGCGGGGGGGTGGAATGAGCAGTTCTTC,CASGLIAGGWNEQFF,TRBV12-5,TRBJ2-1,.,TRBD2